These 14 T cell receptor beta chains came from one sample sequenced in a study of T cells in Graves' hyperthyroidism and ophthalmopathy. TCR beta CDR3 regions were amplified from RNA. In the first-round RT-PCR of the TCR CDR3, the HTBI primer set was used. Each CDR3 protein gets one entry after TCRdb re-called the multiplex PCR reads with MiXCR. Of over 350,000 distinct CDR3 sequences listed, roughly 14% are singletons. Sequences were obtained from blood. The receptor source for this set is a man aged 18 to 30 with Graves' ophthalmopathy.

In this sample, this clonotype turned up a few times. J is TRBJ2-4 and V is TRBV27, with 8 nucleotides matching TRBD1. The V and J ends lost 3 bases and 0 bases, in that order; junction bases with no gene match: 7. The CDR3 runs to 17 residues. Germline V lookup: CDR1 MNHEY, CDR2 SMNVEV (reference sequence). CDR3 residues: CASSLQGAGIAKNIQYF. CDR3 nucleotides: TGTGCCAGCAGTTTGCAGGGGGCGGGGATAGCCAAAAACATTCAGTACTTC.

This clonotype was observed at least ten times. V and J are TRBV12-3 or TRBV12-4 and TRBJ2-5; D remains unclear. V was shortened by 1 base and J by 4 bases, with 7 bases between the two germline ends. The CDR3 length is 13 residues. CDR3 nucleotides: TGTGCCAGCAGTTTAGGGACGTTAGAGACCCAGTACTTC. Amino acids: CASSLGTLETQYF.

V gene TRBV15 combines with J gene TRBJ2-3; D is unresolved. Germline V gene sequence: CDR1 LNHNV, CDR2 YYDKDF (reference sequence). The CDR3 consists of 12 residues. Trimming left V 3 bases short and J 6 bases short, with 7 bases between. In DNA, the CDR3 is TGTGCCACCAGCAGGCCATTTGATACGCAGTATTTT. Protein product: CATSRPFDTQYF. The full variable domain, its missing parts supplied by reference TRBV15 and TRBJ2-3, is DAMVIQNPRYQVTQFGKPVTLSCSQTLNHNVMYWYQQKSSQAPKLLFHYYDKDFNNEADTPDNFQSRRPNTSFCFLDIRSPGLGDTAMYLCATSRPFDTQYFGPGTRLTVL.

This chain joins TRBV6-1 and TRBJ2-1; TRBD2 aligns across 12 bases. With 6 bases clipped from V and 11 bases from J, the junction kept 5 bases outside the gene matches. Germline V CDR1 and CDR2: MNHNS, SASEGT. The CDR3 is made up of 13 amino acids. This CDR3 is CASSFGLAGQQFF. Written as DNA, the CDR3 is TGTGCCAGCAGCTTCGGACTAGCGGGGCAGCAGTTCTTC.

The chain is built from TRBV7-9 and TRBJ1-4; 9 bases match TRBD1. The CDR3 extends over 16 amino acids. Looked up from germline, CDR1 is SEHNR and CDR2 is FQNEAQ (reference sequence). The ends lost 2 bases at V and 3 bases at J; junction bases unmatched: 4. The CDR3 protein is CASSLTWTGANEKLFF. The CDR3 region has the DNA TGTGCCAGCAGCTTAACCTGGACAGGGGCTAATGAAAAACTGTTTTTT.

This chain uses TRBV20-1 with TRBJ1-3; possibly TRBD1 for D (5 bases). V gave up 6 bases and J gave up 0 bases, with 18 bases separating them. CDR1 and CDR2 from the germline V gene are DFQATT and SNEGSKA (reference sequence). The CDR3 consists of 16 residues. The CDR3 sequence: CSAYGGEANSGNTIYF. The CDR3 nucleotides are TGCAGTGCCTACGGAGGGGAAGCGAACTCTGGAAACACCATATATTTT.

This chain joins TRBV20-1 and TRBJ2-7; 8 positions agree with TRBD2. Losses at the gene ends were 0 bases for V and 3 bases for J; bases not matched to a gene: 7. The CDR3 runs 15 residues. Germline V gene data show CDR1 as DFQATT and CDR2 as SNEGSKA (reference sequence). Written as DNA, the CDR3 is TGCAGTGCTAGAGATCGGGGGGGGCTGGGCTACGAGCAGTACTTC. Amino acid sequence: CSARDRGGLGYEQYF.

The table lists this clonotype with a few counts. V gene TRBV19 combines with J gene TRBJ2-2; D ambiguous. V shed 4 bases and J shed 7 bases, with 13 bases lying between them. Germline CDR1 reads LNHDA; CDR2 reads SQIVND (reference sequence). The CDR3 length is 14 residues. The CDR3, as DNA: TGTGCCAGTAGTACCCGACTCCTCGGCGGGGAGCTGTTTTTT. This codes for CASSTRLLGGELFF.

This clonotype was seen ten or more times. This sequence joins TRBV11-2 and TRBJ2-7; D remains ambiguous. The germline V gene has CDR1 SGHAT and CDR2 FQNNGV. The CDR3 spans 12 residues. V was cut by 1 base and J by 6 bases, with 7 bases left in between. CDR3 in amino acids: CASSLGPGEQYF. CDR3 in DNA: TGTGCCAGCAGCTTAGGCCCCGGCGAGCAGTACTTC.

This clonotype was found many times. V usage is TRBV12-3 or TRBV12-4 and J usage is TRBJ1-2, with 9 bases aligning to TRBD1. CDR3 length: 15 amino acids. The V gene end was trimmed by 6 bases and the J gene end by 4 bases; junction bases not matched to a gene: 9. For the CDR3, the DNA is TGTGCCAGCAGCCCGGGACAGGGTTTTGGCTATGGCTACACCTTC. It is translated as CASSPGQGFGYGYTF.

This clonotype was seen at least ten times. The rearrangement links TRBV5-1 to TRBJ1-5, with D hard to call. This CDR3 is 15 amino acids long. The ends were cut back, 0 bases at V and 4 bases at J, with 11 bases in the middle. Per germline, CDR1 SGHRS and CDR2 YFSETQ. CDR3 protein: CASSLDSLGNQPQHF. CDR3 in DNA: TGCGCCAGCAGCTTGGATTCTCTGGGGAATCAGCCCCAGCATTTT. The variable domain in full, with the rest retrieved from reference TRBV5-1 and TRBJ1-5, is KAGVTQTPRYLIKTRGQQVTLSCSPISGHRSVSWYQQTPGQGLQFLFEYFSETQRNKGNFPGRFSGRQFSNSRSEMNVSTLELGDSALYLCASSLDSLGNQPQHFGDGTRLSIL.

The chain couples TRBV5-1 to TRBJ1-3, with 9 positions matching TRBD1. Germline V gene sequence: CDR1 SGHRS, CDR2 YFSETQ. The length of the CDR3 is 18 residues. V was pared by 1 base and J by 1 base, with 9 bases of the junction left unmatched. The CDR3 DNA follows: TGCGCCAGCAGCTTGACTGTACAGGGGGCGGTTTCTGGAAACACCATATATTTT. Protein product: CASSLTVQGAVSGNTIYF. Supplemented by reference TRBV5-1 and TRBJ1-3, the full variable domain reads KAGVTQTPRYLIKTRGQQVTLSCSPISGHRSVSWYQQTPGQGLQFLFEYFSETQRNKGNFPGRFSGRQFSNSRSEMNVSTLELGDSALYLCASSLTVQGAVSGNTIYFGEGSWLTVV.

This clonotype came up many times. CDR3 region: CASSPGQLNTGELFF. Here the CDR3 DNA reads TGTGCCAGCAGCCCGGGACAGCTGAACACCGGGGAGCTGTTTTTT. The chain carries TRBV6-4 and TRBJ2-2; 7 nucleotides agree with TRBD1. Germline CDR1 MRHNA, CDR2 SNTAGT. The CDR3 extends over 15 amino acids. V lost 6 bases to trimming and J lost 1 base; unmatched junction nucleotides: 5.

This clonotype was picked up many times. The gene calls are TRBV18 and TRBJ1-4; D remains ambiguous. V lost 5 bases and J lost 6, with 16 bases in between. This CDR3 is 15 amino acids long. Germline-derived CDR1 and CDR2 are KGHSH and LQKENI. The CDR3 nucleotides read TGTGCCAGCTCAGCAGTTGCAAGGACGGATGAAAAACTGTTTTTT. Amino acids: CASSAVARTDEKLFF.